This entry lists 9 T cell receptor beta chains sequenced from one sample in a study of blood T cell repertoires in COVID-19. The data were produced by immunoSEQ multiplex PCR, yet TCRdb's version contains in-frame clones alone and is incomplete. The repertoire includes hundreds of thousands of clones, around 89% of them detected once, and 0.95% to 1.2% sits in the top ten. Material: PBMCs or T cells enriched from blood (not recorded which). The source of these receptors is a man younger than 45 who had recovered from COVID-19.

This CDR3 reads CASSLTGEGNQPQHF. CDR3 bases: TGTGCCAGCAGTCTGACAGGGGAAGGCAATCAGCCCCAGCATTTT. The V gene is TRBV5-4, the J gene TRBJ1-5; 8 bases map to TRBD1. V was pared by 5 bases and J by 2 bases, with 6 bases of the junction left unmatched. CDR1 is SGHNT and CDR2 is YYREEE in the germline V gene (reference sequence). This CDR3 has 15 amino acids.

J is TRBJ2-7 and V is TRBV4-2, with 10 positions matching TRBD2. V trimming: 1 base; J trimming: 6 bases; junction bases outside the gene matches: 9. This CDR3 region has 16 residues. In germline, CDR1 is LGHNA, CDR2 YNFKEQ. The CDR3 DNA sequence: TGTGCCAGCAGCCAAGTGGCAGGGTGGACTAGCGGCGAGCAGTACTTC. Protein: CASSQVAGWTSGEQYF.

This chain links TRBV7-8 with TRBJ1-1; D gene uncertain. In germline, CDR1 is SGHVS, CDR2 FQNEAQ. This CDR3 has 13 residues. V gave up 6 bases and J gave up 3 bases, with 11 bases separating them. The CDR3 region is CASRIQPDTEAFF. The DNA of the CDR3 is TGTGCCAGCAGGATACAGCCGGACACTGAAGCTTTCTTT. Full variable domain (outside the CDR3, taken from reference TRBV7-8 and TRBJ1-1): GAGVSQSPRYKVAKRGQDVALRCDPISGHVSLFWYQQALGQGPEFLTYFQNEAQLDKSGLPSDRFFAERPEGSVSTLKIQRTQQEDSAVYLCASRIQPDTEAFFGQGTRLTVV.

This sequence joins TRBV28 and TRBJ2-7, with TRBD2 matching over 8 bases. The germline V gene encodes CDR1 MDHEN and CDR2 SYDVKM. The junction had 4 bases not matched to a gene; V was cut back by 3 bases and J by 3 bases. This CDR3 is built from 14 residues. DNA for the CDR3: TGTGCCAGCAGTTTGGTCGGGGGGGACTACGAGCAGTACTTC. Residues: CASSLVGGDYEQYF.

This clone has only a few counts. This chain links TRBV19 with TRBJ1-5, with 10 bases lining up with TRBD1. This CDR3 spans 14 amino acids. Per germline, CDR1 LNHDA and CDR2 SQIVND (reference sequence). V trimming: 8 bases; J trimming: 7 bases; junction bases outside the gene matches: 8. The CDR3 DNA reads TGTGCCAGTTTATCTGGGACAGGGGTACAGCCCCAGCATTTT. As protein: CASLSGTGVQPQHF. Full variable domain (remainder filled in from reference TRBV19 and TRBJ1-5): DGGITQSPKYLFRKEGQNVTLSCEQNLNHDAMYWYRQDPGQGLRLIYYSQIVNDFQKGDIAEGYSVSREKKESFPLTVTSAQKNPTAFYLCASLSGTGVQPQHFGDGTRLSIL.

V gene TRBV10-3 combines with J gene TRBJ1-2; TRBD1 agrees at 8 bases. The length of the CDR3 is 13 residues. CDR1 and CDR2 from the germline V gene are ENHRY and SYGVKD. The V and J ends lost 10 bases and 0 bases, in that order; junction bases with no gene match: 4. The CDR3: CATDRGANYGYTF. CDR3 nucleotide sequence: TGTGCCACTGACAGGGGAGCTAACTATGGCTACACCTTC.

V and J are TRBV5-5 and TRBJ2-3, with D unresolved. V lost 3 bases and J lost 0, with 11 bases in between. Per the germline V gene, CDR1 is SGHKS and CDR2 is YYEKEE (reference sequence). This CDR3 has 15 residues. The CDR3 DNA follows: TGTGCCAGCAGCTCGACTCCGCCTAGCACAGATACGCAGTATTTT. Translation gives CASSSTPPSTDTQYF.

The gene calls are TRBV7-9 and TRBJ1-2; 10 bases line up with TRBD1. J lost 6 bases, V lost 1 base, and 8 bases had no gene match. The CDR3 sequence is 16 residues long. CDR1 SEHNR and CDR2 FQNEAQ come from the germline V gene (reference sequence). CDR3 nucleotides: TGTGCCAGCAGCTTAGGAGTAGTTGGGACAGGGGATGGCTACACCTTC. Residues: CASSLGVVGTGDGYTF.

In its sample, this clone was seen a few times. This chain links TRBV7-3 with TRBJ2-2; the D gene is possibly TRBD1 (5 bases). The CDR3 runs to 14 residues. Deletions cut 6 bases from V and 4 bases from J, with 12 bases between. Germline lookup yields CDR1 SGHTA and CDR2 FQGTGA. CDR3 coding DNA: TGTGCCAGCAGTCCAGGGTGGAGCACCGGGGAGCTGTTTTTT. Its protein is CASSPGWSTGELFF.